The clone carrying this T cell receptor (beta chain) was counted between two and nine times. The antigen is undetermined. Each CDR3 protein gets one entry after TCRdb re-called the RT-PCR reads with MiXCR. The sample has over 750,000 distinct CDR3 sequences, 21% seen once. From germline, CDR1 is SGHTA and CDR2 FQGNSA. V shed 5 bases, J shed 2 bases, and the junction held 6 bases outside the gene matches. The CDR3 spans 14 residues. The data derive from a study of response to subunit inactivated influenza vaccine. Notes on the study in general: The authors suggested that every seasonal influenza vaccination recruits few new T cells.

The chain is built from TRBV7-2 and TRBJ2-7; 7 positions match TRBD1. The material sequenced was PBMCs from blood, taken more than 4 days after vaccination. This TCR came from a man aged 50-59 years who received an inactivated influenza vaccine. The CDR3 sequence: CASSVGTAAYEQYF. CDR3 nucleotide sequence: TGTGCCAGCAGCGTCGGGACAGCAGCCTACGAGCAGTACTTC.